The source of this T cell receptor beta chain is a study of OX40 agonist ivuxolimab in advanced cancers. Study at large: Aged roughly 23 to 90 with a mean of approximately 60 years, they were more than 80% male.

This CDR3 region has 17 residues. The V end was cut by 3 bases, the J end by 0 bases, with 15 bases between. The germline CDR1 and CDR2 sequences are SEHNR and FQNEAQ (reference sequence). Sampling times: baseline, cycle 4 day 1, cycle 7 day 1. Details on this clone: Distinct nucleotide sequences in the sample also encode this CDR3.

Generated by immunoSEQ multiplex PCR, the TCRdb table keeps only in-frame clones and is missing some. The repertoire has tens of thousands of clones, just under 90% of them found once; the top ten carry over 7%. The origin of this receptor is an adult with an advanced solid tumor such as melanoma, head and neck, liver or kidney cancer. The specimen was CD4+ or CD8+ T cells sorted from blood, collected in a trial of the OX40 agonist ivuxolimab. The chain links TRBV7-9 to TRBJ1-5; the D gene is possibly TRBD1 (5 bases). CDR3 sequence (DNA): TGTGCCAGCAGCTTGGGGGGAGGGAGATATAGCAATCAGCCCCAGCATTTT. This sequence encodes CASSLGGGRYSNQPQHF.